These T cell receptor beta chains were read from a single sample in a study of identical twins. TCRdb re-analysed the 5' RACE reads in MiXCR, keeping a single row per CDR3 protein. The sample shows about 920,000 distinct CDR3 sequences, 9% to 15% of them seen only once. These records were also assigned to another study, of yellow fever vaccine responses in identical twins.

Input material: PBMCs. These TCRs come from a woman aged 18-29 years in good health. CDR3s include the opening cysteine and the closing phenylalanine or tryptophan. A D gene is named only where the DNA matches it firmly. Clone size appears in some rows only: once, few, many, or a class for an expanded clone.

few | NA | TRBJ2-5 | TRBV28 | CATNGGQGWGQETQYF | TGTGCCACCAATGGAGGTCAGGGTTGGGGGCAAGAGACCCAGTACTTC
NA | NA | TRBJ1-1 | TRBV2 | CASSVLWGDTEAFF | TGTGCCAGCAGTGTATTATGGGGGGACACTGAAGCTTTCTTT
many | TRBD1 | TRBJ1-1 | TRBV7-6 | CASSWGVQGTEAFF | TGTGCCAGCAGCTGGGGGGTACAGGGGACTGAAGCTTTCTTT
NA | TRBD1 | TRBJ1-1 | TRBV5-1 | CASSPGGGFSTEAFF | TGCGCCAGCAGCCCAGGGGGGGGGTTCTCGACTGAAGCTTTCTTT
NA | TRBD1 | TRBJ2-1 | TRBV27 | CASSLGGQGRYEQFF | TGTGCCAGCAGTTTAGGGGGACAGGGAAGGTATGAGCAGTTCTTC
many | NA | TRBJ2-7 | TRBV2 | CASSEGGGGLSDEQYF | TGTGCCAGCAGTGAGGGAGGGGGCGGACTATCGGATGAGCAGTACTTC
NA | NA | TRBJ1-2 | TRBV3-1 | CASSRPGAVPYGYTF | TGTGCCAGCAGCCGACCAGGGGCGGTCCCCTATGGCTACACCTTC
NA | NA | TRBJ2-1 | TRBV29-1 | CSVEDGAGIYNEQFF | TGCAGCGTTGAAGATGGGGCGGGAATCTACAATGAGCAGTTCTTC
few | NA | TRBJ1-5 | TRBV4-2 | CASSQDSGLNQPQHF | TGTGCCAGCAGCCAAGATTCGGGCTTAAATCAGCCCCAGCATTTT
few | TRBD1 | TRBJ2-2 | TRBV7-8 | CASSPGTGLTGELFF | TGTGCCAGCAGCCCCGGGACAGGGTTGACCGGGGAGCTGTTTTTT
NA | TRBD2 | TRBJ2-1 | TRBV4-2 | CASSQARGLAANEQFF | TGTGCCAGCAGCCAAGCGAGGGGACTAGCGGCGAATGAGCAGTTCTTC
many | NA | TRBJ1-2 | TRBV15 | CATRTPGDYGYTF | TGTGCCACCAGAACTCCGGGGGACTATGGCTACACCTTC
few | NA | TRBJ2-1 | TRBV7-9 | CASSLAAEFF | TGTGCCAGCAGCTTAGCGGCTGAGTTCTTC
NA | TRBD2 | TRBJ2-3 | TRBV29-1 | CSVALLAGGLADTQYF | TGCAGCGTTGCGTTACTTGCGGGGGGGCTGGCAGATACGCAGTATTTT
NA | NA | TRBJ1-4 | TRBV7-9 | CASSAGDEKLFF | TGTGCCAGCAGCGCGGGAGACGAAAAACTGTTTTTT
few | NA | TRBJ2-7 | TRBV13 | CASSPGAGAYEQYF | TGTGCCAGCAGCCCAGGGGCGGGAGCCTACGAGCAGTACTTC
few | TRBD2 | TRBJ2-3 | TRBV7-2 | CASSLASGAGGSTDTQYF | TGTGCCAGCAGCTTAGCCTCTGGGGCGGGGGGCAGCACAGATACGCAGTATTTT
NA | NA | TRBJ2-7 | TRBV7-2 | CASSLAISWDAYEQYF | TGTGCCAGCAGCTTAGCGATCAGTTGGGATGCCTACGAGCAGTACTTC
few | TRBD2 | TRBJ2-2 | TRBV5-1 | CASSAGLAGGSGTGELFF | TGCGCCAGCAGCGCGGGACTAGCGGGAGGGAGCGGCACCGGGGAGCTGTTTTTT
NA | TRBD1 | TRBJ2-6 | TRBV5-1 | CASSLGTGISGANVLTF | TGCGCCAGCAGCCTAGGGACAGGAATCTCTGGGGCCAACGTCCTGACTTTC
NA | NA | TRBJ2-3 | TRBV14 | CASSQDGRALTDTQYF | TGTGCCAGCAGCCAAGATGGGCGGGCGTTAACAGATACGCAGTATTTT
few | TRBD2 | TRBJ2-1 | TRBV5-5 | CASSLARRESSYNEQFF | TGTGCCAGCAGCTTGGCGAGGCGGGAGTCCTCCTACAATGAGCAGTTCTTC
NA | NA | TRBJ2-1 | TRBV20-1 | CSASGAGKYNEQFF | TGCAGTGCTAGTGGGGCAGGGAAGTACAATGAGCAGTTCTTC
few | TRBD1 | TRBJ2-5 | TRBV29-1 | CSGGGQGISQETQYF | TGCAGCGGCGGTGGACAGGGGATATCCCAAGAGACCCAGTACTTC
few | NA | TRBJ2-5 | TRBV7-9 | CASSQEYQETQYF | TGTGCCAGCAGCCAGGAATACCAAGAGACCCAGTACTTC
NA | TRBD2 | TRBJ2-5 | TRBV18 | CASSPVAGDSETQYF | TGTGCCAGCTCACCAGTGGCGGGAGATTCCGAGACCCAGTACTTC
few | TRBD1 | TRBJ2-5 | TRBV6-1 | CASSELGQEETQYF | TGTGCCAGCAGTGAACTGGGACAGGAAGAGACCCAGTACTTC
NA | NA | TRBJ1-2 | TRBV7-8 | CASRRDTGYGYTF | TGTGCCAGCAGAAGGGATACAGGCTATGGCTACACCTTC
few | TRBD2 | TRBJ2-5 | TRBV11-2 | CASSTRSPDWTSGGRETQYF | TGTGCCAGCAGCACACGATCCCCCGATTGGACTAGCGGGGGCCGGGAGACCCAGTACTTC
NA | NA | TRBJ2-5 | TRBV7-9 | CASSSGVLVNQETQYF | TGTGCCAGCAGCTCAGGGGTTCTAGTAAATCAAGAGACCCAGTACTTC
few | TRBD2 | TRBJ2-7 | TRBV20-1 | CSARFPGTSPYEQYF | TGCAGTGCTAGATTTCCCGGGACTAGTCCCTACGAGCAGTACTTC
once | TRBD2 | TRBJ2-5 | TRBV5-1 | CASSLRPVGGRGQETQYF | TGCGCCAGCAGCTTGCGGCCGGTCGGCGGGAGGGGGCAAGAGACCCAGTACTTC
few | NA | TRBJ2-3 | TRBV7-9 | CASSLDLQEGRQYF | TGTGCCAGCAGCTTAGACCTCCAGGAGGGGAGGCAGTATTTT
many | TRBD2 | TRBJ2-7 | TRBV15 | CATSRLGLESNEQYF | TGTGCCACCAGCAGACTCGGACTAGAGAGTAACGAGCAGTACTTC
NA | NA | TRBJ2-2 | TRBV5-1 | CASSGQGTTGELFF | TGCGCCAGCAGCGGGCAGGGGACCACCGGGGAGCTGTTTTTT
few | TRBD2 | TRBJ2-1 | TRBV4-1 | CASSQVSTSGSYEQFF | TGCGCCAGCAGCCAAGTTTCGACTAGCGGGAGTTATGAGCAGTTCTTC
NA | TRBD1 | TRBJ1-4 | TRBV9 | CASSVHRGTNEKLFF | TGTGCCAGCAGCGTCCACAGGGGAACTAATGAAAAACTGTTTTTT
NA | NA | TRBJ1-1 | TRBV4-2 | CASSQYTGTMNTEAFF | TGTGCCAGCAGCCAATATACCGGGACAATGAACACTGAAGCTTTCTTT
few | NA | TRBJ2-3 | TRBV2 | CASSIGYADTQYF | TGTGCCAGCAGCATCGGTTACGCAGATACGCAGTATTTT
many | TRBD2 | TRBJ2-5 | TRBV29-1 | CSVEGRLAPETQYF | TGCAGCGTTGAAGGTAGACTAGCCCCGGAGACCCAGTACTTC